This T cell receptor (beta chain) is drawn from a study of blood T cells in healthy people across ages. Donors each provided about 10 milliliters of peripheral blood. Per sample, no less than 5.5 micrograms of total RNA were extracted. Study findings and constraints: Fewer expanded clones and more diversity marked long-lived versus aged donors.

V lost 0 bases to trimming and J lost 4 bases, with 9 bases between them. Germline V lookup: CDR1 SQVTM, CDR2 ANQGSEA. This CDR3 region has 13 residues. Of note for this clonotype: Its antigen is currently unknown.

Together with a sample-barcoded 5' primer, a J-beta primer mix was included in a second PCR lasting roughly 7 to 11 cycles. The authors tagged each cDNA molecule using a template-switch adaptor with 12 random nucleotides. From the 5' RACE reads, TCRdb called clonotypes with MiXCR, one entry per CDR3 protein. The data show 850,000 to 1,000,000 distinct CDR3 sequences, roughly 51% seen once. This TCR came from a woman in her sixties in good health. The chain carries TRBV29-1 and TRBJ1-1; D is uncertain. Sequenced material: blood. In DNA form, the CDR3 reads TGCAGCGTTGAAGATCCGTCGGTCACTGAAGCTTTCTTT. This sequence encodes CSVEDPSVTEAFF.